Following are 8 T cell receptor beta chains from one sample sequenced in a study of CD8+ T cells in alopecia areata. Sequencing used cDNA as its template, made by extracting RNA and reverse transcribing it. The repertoire was sequenced with immunoSEQ multiplex PCR; TCRdb's copy has only in-frame clones and lacks some. The table records some 170,000 clones, 50% to 75% of them present only once. Noted treatment: oral pan-JAK inhibitor, 5-10 mg twice daily. This sample comprised CD4+ T cells sorted from blood, obtained at approximately week 61, from a patient treated with tofacitinib. Receptor source: a human donor with alopecia areata.

The rearrangement links TRBV28 to TRBJ2-7; D possibly corresponds to TRBD1 (7 bases). This CDR3 has 15 residues. The germline V gene has CDR1 MDHEN and CDR2 SYDVKM. The V and J ends lost 5 bases and 5 bases respectively, with 19 bases between them. The CDR3 coding sequence is TGTGCCAGCAGTCTCTACTACAGGGGCGGGAACGAGCAGTACTTC. It codes for CASSLYYRGGNEQYF. Based on the CDR3 plus reference TRBV28 and TRBJ2-7, the full variable domain is DVKVTQSSRYLVKRTGEKVFLECVQDMDHENMFWYRQDPGLGLRLIYFSYDVKMKEKGDIPEGYSVSREKKERFSLILESASTNQTSMYLCASSLYYRGGNEQYFGPGTRLTVT.

The rearrangement links TRBV5-4 to TRBJ1-2, with D possibly matching TRBD1 (6 bases). Germline loops: CDR1 SGHNT, CDR2 YYREEE (reference sequence). The CDR3 has 14 residues. V gave up 5 bases and J gave up 9 bases, with 20 bases separating them. This CDR3 reads CASSPRGTDRSYTF. The DNA for the CDR3 is TGTGCCAGCAGTCCTCGTGGCACAGACAGGAGCTACACCTTC.

The chain links TRBV7-2 to TRBJ2-2, with 13 bases that match TRBD2. In germline, CDR1 is SGHTA, CDR2 FQGNSA. After removal of 5 bases from V and 4 bases from J, the junction contained 4 bases not matched to a gene. The CDR3 covers 16 residues. CDR3: CASSRLAGGPTGELFF. CDR3 nucleotide sequence: TGTGCCAGCAGCCGACTAGCGGGGGGTCCCACCGGGGAGCTGTTTTTT.

This clone was seen a single time. The rearrangement uses TRBV19 and TRBJ1-1; 9 bases match TRBD1. CDR1 and CDR2 from the germline V gene are LNHDA and SQIVND (reference sequence). After removal of 4 bases from V and 3 bases from J, the junction contained 0 bases not matched to a gene. The CDR3 is made up of 13 amino acids. The CDR3, as DNA: TGTGCCAGTAGTAGACAGGGGGACACTGAAGCTTTCTTT. Encoded protein: CASSRQGDTEAFF.

The V gene is TRBV6-5, the J gene TRBJ2-5; 10 bases fit TRBD2. In germline, CDR1 is MNHEY, CDR2 SVGAGI. The trim removed 6 bases at V and 7 bases at J, leaving 11 bases unmatched. The CDR3 totals 15 residues. The CDR3 bases are TGTGCCAGCAGCCGCCAGCGGGGGGGCGGTGTGACCCAGTACTTC. Amino acids: CASSRQRGGGVTQYF.

This clone was detected many times. The chain joins TRBV7-9 to TRBJ1-1; a weak D match, TRBD1 (5 bases). This CDR3 spans 14 amino acids. The V gene's germline CDR1 is SEHNR and CDR2 FQNEAQ (reference sequence). Trimming removed 1 base at V and 5 bases at J, with 11 bases between. The CDR3 here is CASSLVWGDTEAFF. Written as DNA, the CDR3 is TGTGCCAGCAGCTTAGTCTGGGGGGATACTGAAGCTTTCTTT.

The CDR3 sequence: CASIGQAHEQFF. The CDR3 DNA reads TGTGCCAGCATCGGACAGGCCCATGAGCAGTTCTTC. The gene calls are TRBV6-5 and TRBJ2-1; 7 nucleotides match TRBD1. Germline CDR1 and CDR2: MNHEY and SVGAGI. J was trimmed by 8 bases and V by 7 bases; bases with no gene match: 5. The CDR3 runs to 12 residues.

The V gene is TRBV4-1, the J gene TRBJ2-1; D may be TRBD2 (5 bases). V lost 4 bases and J lost 10, with 14 bases in between. There are 13 residues in the CDR3. Germline V CDR1 and CDR2: MGHRA, YSYEKL. CDR3 bases: TGCGCCAGCAGCCCCGGGGTCGGGGTCGAGCAGTTCTTC. Its protein is CASSPGVGVEQFF.